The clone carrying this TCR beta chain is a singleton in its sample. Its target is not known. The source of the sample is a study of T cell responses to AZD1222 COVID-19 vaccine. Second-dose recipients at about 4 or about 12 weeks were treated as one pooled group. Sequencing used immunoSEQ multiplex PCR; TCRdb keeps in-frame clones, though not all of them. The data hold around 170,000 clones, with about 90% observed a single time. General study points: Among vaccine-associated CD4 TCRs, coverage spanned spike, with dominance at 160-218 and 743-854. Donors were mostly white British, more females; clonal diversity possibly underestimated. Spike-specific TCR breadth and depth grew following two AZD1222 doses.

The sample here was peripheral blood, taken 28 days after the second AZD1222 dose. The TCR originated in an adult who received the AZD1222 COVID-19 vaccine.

CDR3 sequence reads: CASSLGGDYGYTF. As DNA, the CDR3 is TGTGCCAGCAGTTTAGGAGGCGACTATGGCTACACCTTC. The chain joins TRBV12-3 or TRBV12-4 to TRBJ1-2; no clear D gene. CDR3 length: 13 residues. V was cut by 1 base and J by 3 bases, with 6 bases left in between.